Listed here is a single TCR beta chain. Antigen unknown. Germline is not matched at one junction end, which may reflect a read error. The CDR3 consists of 17 residues. From germline, CDR1 is LGHNA and CDR2 YNFKEQ. The data were obtained in a study of tumor-infiltrating lymphocytes in glioblastoma multiforme. Study observations and caveats: Functional subtype sorting of these T cells was not performed. RNA-based TCR sequencing may distort clone frequencies, since cells carry unequal TCR transcript numbers.

Three nested ARM-PCR rounds with V-beta and C-beta primers built TCRB libraries. TCRB cDNA was made from approximately 550 ng total RNA. In TCRdb, the multiplex PCR reads were re-called with MiXCR into one record per CDR3 protein. The sample holds 13,000 to 15,000 distinct CDR3 sequences, roughly 71% seen once. The clonotype comes from a male donor with glioblastoma. Sequencing was performed on brain tumor tissue. V is TRBV4-2 and J is TRBJ1-6; D call uncertain. The CDR3 DNA is TGTGCCAGCGGCCAAGATCGGAGGTCTTCTCTGGGATCACCCCTCCACTTT. Its protein product is CASGQDRRSSLGSPLHF.